The clone carrying this TCR beta chain was detected only a few times. The sample originates from a study of T cell repertoires in cytomegalovirus infection. This CDR3 has 14 amino acids. Losses at the gene ends were 6 bases for V and 0 bases for J; bases not matched to a gene: 4. Per the germline V gene, CDR1 is LNHNV and CDR2 is YYDKDF (reference sequence). Via MiXCR, TCRdb re-called the reads, giving one row per CDR3 protein. The table lists about 97,000 distinct CDR3 sequences, 15% to 20% of them singletons. Sequenced sample: PBMCs. The clonotype originates from a human donor in good health (CMV status not recorded). Some clones in this sample may be carry-over from other donors' samples. The genes are TRBV15 and TRBJ1-1; 7 bases fit TRBD1. The CDR3 region has the DNA TGTGCCACCAGGGGTAGGGGGCTGAACACTGAAGCTTTCTTT. It translates to CATRGRGLNTEAFF. The whole variable domain, filled in from reference TRBV15 and TRBJ1-1, reads DAMVIQNPRYQVTQFGKPVTLSCSQTLNHNVMYWYQQKSSQAPKLLFHYYDKDFNNEADTPDNFQSRRPNTSFCFLDIRSPGLGDTAMYLCATRGRGLNTEAFFGQGTRLTVV.